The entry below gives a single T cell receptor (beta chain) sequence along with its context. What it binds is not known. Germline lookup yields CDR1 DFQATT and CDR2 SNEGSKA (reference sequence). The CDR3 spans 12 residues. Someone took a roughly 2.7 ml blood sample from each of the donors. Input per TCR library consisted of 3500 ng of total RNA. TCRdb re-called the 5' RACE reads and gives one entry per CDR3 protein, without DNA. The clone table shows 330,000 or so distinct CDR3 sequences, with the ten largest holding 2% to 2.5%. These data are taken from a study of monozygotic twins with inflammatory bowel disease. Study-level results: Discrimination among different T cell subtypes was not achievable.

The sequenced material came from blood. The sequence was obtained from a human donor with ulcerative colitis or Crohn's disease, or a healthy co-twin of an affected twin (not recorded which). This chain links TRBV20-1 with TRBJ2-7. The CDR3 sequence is CSAMFSSYEQYF.